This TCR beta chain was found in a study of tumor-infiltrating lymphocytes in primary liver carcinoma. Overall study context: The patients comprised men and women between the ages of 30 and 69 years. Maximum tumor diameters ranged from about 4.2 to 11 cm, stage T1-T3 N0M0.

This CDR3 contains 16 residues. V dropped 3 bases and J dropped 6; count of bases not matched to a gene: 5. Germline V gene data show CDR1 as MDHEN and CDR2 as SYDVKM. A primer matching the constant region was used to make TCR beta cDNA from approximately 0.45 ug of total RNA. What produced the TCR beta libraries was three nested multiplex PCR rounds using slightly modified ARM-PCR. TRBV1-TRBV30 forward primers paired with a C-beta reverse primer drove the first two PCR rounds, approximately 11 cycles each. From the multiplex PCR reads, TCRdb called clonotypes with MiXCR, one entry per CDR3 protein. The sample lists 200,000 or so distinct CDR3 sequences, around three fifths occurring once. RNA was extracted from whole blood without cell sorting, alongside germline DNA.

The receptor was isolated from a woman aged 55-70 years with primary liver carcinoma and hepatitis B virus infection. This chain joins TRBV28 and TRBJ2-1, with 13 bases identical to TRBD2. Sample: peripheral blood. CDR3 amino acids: CASSFPGLAGVNEQFF. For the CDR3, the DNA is TGTGCCAGCAGTTTCCCCGGACTAGCGGGAGTCAATGAGCAGTTCTTC.